This section outlines one T cell receptor (beta chain) sequence together with its context. Only in-frame clones appear in the TCRdb table, and some are missing; sequencing was by immunoSEQ multiplex PCR. This sample has 65,000 to 100,000 clones, with around 80% found just once. This entry is derived from a study of blood T cell repertoires in COVID-19. Sample: peripheral blood. This TCR came from a woman older than 75 with acute or convalescent COVID-19.

CDR3 nucleotides: TGTGCCAGCAGCGATTACTATGGACAGACAACTAATGAAAAACTGTTTTTT. It yields the protein CASSDYYGQTTNEKLFF. The chain combines TRBV7-9 with TRBJ1-4, with D possibly matching TRBD1 (6 bases). V shed 5 bases and J shed 0 bases, with 16 bases lying between them. The CDR3 length is 17 residues. Germline CDR1 reads SEHNR; CDR2 reads FQNEAQ (reference sequence). Full variable domain (outside the CDR3, taken from reference TRBV7-9 and TRBJ1-4): DTGVSQNPRHKITKRGQNVTFRCDPISEHNRLYWYRQTLGQGPEFLTYFQNEAQLEKSRLLSDRFSAERPKGSFSTLEIQRTEQGDSAMYLCASSDYYGQTTNEKLFFGSGTQLSVL.